This T cell receptor beta chain was recovered during a study of Ad26.COV2.S vaccination and SARS-CoV-2 variants. Study context: Ad26.COV2.S shots went into the muscle once or twice, 56 days apart. Study observations and caveats: There was reportedly substantial breadth in spike-specific CD8+ and CD4+ T cell responses after vaccination.

The table came from immunoSEQ multiplex PCR; TCRdb's copy has only in-frame clones and leaves some out. The sample yields hundreds of thousands of clones, approximately 88% seen once. The CDR3 sequence is 15 residues long. The germline CDR1 and CDR2 sequences are SGHRS and YFSETQ. The germline V and J ends were trimmed by 1 base and 2 bases, with 10 bases remaining between them. With respect to this clone: Its antigen is undetermined.

Treatment denoted: around 19 received Ad26.COV2.S at low or high dose, single or two shots; roughly five received placebo; per-sample allocation not given. Material that was analyzed had been drawn on day 63 after the first vaccine or placebo injection. This clonotype was obtained from a person aged 18-60 years who received the Ad26.COV2.S COVID-19 vaccine or a placebo. The chain links TRBV5-1 to TRBJ1-3; no reliable D call. The starting material was peripheral blood, obtained in a trial of Ad26.COV2.S vaccine versus placebo. CDR3 protein: CASSLNAGAGNTIYF. DNA of the CDR3: TGCGCCAGCAGCTTGAACGCAGGAGCTGGAAACACCATATATTTT.